This record concerns one TCR beta chain sequence. What it recognizes is unknown. TCRdb's table, derived via immunoSEQ multiplex PCR, lists solely in-frame clones and lacks some. The sample contains about 14,000 clones, roughly 80% of which appear only once. The entry originates in a study of vaccination effects on CD4 cells after COVID-19. Study-wide background: Following the second dose by a median of 72 days, the post-vaccine samples were obtained.

Study-wide results and caveats: Convalescent patients were scarce, and early post-infection timepoints were absent.

Trimming pared 3 bases from V and 1 base from J, leaving 6 bases between. Germline CDR1 MRHNA, CDR2 SNTAGT. This CDR3 region has 13 residues. ViraFEST assay sequencing came after antigen-specific CD4+ T cells were expanded with viral peptide pools. Researchers isolated CD4+ T cells once 9 to 11 days of culture had elapsed. It was between March and December 2020 that the person had a SARS-CoV-2 infection confirmed by PCR. Participants each got two BNT162b2 or mRNA-1273 vaccine doses. Replacing half the medium with IL-2 medium was done on days 3 and 7. V is TRBV6-4 and J is TRBJ1-1; D perhaps matches TRBD1 (5 bases). Sequences were derived from CD4+ T cells from PBMCs cultured with SARS-CoV-2 spike peptides, sampled after COVID-19 vaccination. The origin of this receptor is a human donor who had a prior SARS-CoV-2 infection. As DNA, the CDR3 is TGTGCCAGCAGTGAGCAGGGGAACACTGAAGCTTTCTTT. Protein product: CASSEQGNTEAFF.